These T cell receptor beta chains were read from a single sample in a study of cytomegalovirus exposure and HLA in healthy donors. Some clones are missing from TCRdb's copy, which holds only in-frame ones; the method was immunoSEQ multiplex PCR. The sample totals about 92,000 clones. Sequencing was carried out using PBMCs. These receptor sequences come from a man between 50 and 59 years old in good health and CMV-seropositive. CDR3s leave out the opening cysteine and the closing phenylalanine or tryptophan.

CDR3 protein,V gene
ASSPGTANEQF,TRBV7-3
ASSPSGSGNEQF,TRBV9
AWSSDRAETQY,TRBV30
ATMTGAASGANVLT,TRBV7-9
ASSRRVEELF,TRBV19
ASSTPGAHNEQF,TRBV5-1
ASSRGTSGRETQY,TRBV6-5
ASSLTSAHYNEQF,TRBV5-4
ASSSPGGLKLF,TRBV11-2
ASSSGLAGVAYEQY,TRBV5-1
ASSGQEAANSGNTIY,TRBV18
ASSVRPQVDTQY,TRBV2
ASSQGIMDGGLTYEQY,TRBV4-2
ASSLGAGTGQGEQF,TRBV7-6
ASSRQGVANEKLF,TRBV18
ASSLYVSGQGDFKQF,TRBV5-1
ASSPGLAGHAYNEQF,TRBV4-1
ASSPGGRNTEAF,TRBV6-5
ASGLNDGRGTEAF,TRBV12-5
AATVADTQY,TRBV5-1
ASSQKAGSYNEQF,TRBV4-3
ASSSPGLAGTGELF,TRBV5-1
ASSLDSSGNTIY,TRBV5-1
ASSFGTGTEAF,TRBV7-2
ASSVGLSTEAF,TRBV9
SVDDRRSYGYT,TRBV29-1
ASSPSRQANSPLH,TRBV18
ASSKGPGQGPRCGNTIY,TRBV21-1
ASSLASGGVEAF,TRBV11-2
ASSQERPQASGYNNEQF,TRBV4-2
ASSQDLTADYGYT,TRBV4-1
ASKGVEAF,TRBV6-6
ASSSYRVPYNEQF,TRBV7-9
ASSLRQGGEKLF,TRBV7-9
ASSVAGGNYEQF,TRBV28
APGRDNEKLF,TRBV10-1
ASSLVPVNEQF,TRBV5-4
ASSLSENTGELF,TRBV11-1
ASSRTAYGYT,TRBV5-6
AWSVLGTSGSSETQY,TRBV30
ASSIDQGVQPQH,TRBV19
ANHRANEKLF,TRBV7-9
ASSSGSFHQPQH,TRBV6-5
ASSPEGTSGYNEQF,TRBV7-2
ASSLRGQDNEKLF,TRBV11-3
AWDRGSQPQH,TRBV30
ASRMDRGRTEAF,TRBV6-4
ASSTTSGRLNEQF,TRBV7-2
ASSQDWPTGGGNTGELF,TRBV4-2
ASSPPGDTGELF,TRBV18
ASSRRASNNQPQH,TRBV19
ASSYRTGANYEQY,TRBV6-6
ASSFARADDEQY,TRBV27
ASSLGGGRGAFDTNYGYT,TRBV7-8
ASSLPGSAGKNEQF,TRBV11-3
ASSPLGGRGNEQF,TRBV7-3
ASLSGFSHTQY,TRBV11-3
ASSLAEMSRVGVGYT,TRBV5-1
ASSFDNEQF,TRBV6-5
ASPPRDRENTEAF,TRBV18